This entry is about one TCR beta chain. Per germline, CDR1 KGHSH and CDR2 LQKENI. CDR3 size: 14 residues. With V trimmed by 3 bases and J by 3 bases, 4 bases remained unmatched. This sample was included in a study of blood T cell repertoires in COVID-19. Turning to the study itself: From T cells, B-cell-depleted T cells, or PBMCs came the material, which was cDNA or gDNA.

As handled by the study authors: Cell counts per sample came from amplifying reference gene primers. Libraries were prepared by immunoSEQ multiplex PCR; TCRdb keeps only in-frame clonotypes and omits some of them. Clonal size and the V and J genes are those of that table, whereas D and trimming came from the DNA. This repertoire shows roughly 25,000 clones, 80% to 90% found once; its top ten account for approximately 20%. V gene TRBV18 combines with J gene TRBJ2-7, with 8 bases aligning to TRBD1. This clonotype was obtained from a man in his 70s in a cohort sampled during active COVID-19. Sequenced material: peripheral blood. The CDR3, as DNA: TGTGCCAGCTCACCGGACAGGGTGGGCTACGAGCAGTACTTC. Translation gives CASSPDRVGYEQYF.